This TCR beta chain originates from a study of CD8 T cells in ankylosing spondylitis. Molecular-barcoded quantitative 5'-RACE produced these TCR beta libraries. TCRdb re-derived calls from the 5' RACE reads in MiXCR, one entry per CDR3 protein. Among 250,000 to 400,000 distinct CDR3 sequences listed, around 10% were seen once. About this clonotype: What it recognizes is unknown.

Study observations and caveats: Apparently characteristic of ankylosing spondylitis blood was a TCR beta motif (about 8 highly homologous variants). Before this, some motif variants had been reported in reactive arthritis synovial fluid and blood.

The sample was blood, either unsorted or a sorted T cell fraction (not recorded which). The receptor was isolated from a female donor with ankylosing spondylitis or in good health (not recorded which).

In DNA form, the CDR3 reads TGTGCCAGCAGCTTAGATGGTGCAGGGCTCAACGAGCAGTACTTC. Protein product: CASSLDGAGLNEQYF. The chain carries TRBV11-2 and TRBJ2-7, with TRBD1 as a possible D gene (5 bases). CDR3 length: 15 amino acids. The V gene's germline CDR1 is SGHAT and CDR2 FQNNGV. Trimming cost V 0 bases and J 5 bases, with 14 bases left between them.